This TCR beta chain was captured by sequencing in a study of blood T cell repertoires in COVID-19 (TCRdb year 2020). In terms of the full investigation: Collaborator samples came from the United States, Italy and Spain and covered acute and convalescent phases of COVID-19. The material from the prospective study consisted of cDNA or gDNA derived from T cells, B-cell-depleted T cells, or PBMCs. Deeply sampled blood TCRbeta repertoires from subjects exposed to, actively infected with, or recovered from COVID-19 were included in the dataset. The repertoires were made available in a free public database intended to serve as a resource for research on the immune response to SARS-CoV-2. Samples were obtained from the ongoing ImmuneRACE study (first 160 participants) and from over 1,000 subjects provided by 6 global collaborators. Sample metadata almost always included a de-identified subject ID, COVID-19 status, age in years and sex. Where available, HLA class I and class II types were taken from metadata supplied by the sample provider and were not determined by assay-based typing.

Based on the germline V gene (reference sequence), the CDR1 and CDR2 sequences are LNHDA and SQIVND. Inclusive of the bounding cysteine and phenylalanine, the CDR3 is 14 residues long. Solely the CDR3 DNA is kept, with 42 bases framed from the first base. The trim is 3 bases for V and 0 bases for J, with a gap of 6 bases between the germline ends. TCRbeta CDR3 regions were amplified from genomic DNA by means of the immunoSEQ Assay, a bias-controlled multiplex PCR. In the original analysis: Within the assay, amplification of reference gene primers was used to estimate how many nucleated cells each sample contained. To quantify the absolute abundance of each unique TCRbeta CDR3 rearrangement, sequence reads were collapsed and filtered. For each sample, productive Simpson clonality was calculated by taking the square root of Simpson's diversity index across productive rearrangements. TCRdb re-hosts the immuneACCESS table, in-frame sequences only. Its copies lack some clones; in the studies checked, an unresolved V gene accounts for under half of them, and the cause for the rest is not known. The D gene and trimming were derived from the DNA, and the V and J assignments and clone size from that table. The sample contains some 70,000 clones, approximately 90% of them found a single time. The top ten clonotypes cover approximately 0.59% of the sample.

Summary of the overall study and its limitations: The quantity of clinical and demographic metadata differed by source and by participant and was supplied without curation.

Whole blood was collected in K2EDTA tubes by collaborating institutions according to the institutions' own protocols. For TCRbeta analysis, collaborator samples were shipped as frozen whole blood, as isolated PBMCs, or as DNA extracted from either sample type. Concerning this clone: This clone's antigen is unknown. Base qualities are not provided; no much larger clone lies one nucleotide away.

The chain links TRBV19 with TRBJ1-3; the D gene identity is not certain. The sample consisted of peripheral blood. The sequence derives from a man in his sixties with acute or convalescent COVID-19. The CDR3 reads CASSMMSSGNTIYF. In nucleotides, the sequence is TGTGCCAGTAGTATGATGAGCTCTGGAAACACCATATATTTT.